This T cell receptor (beta chain) was sequenced in a study of blood T cell repertoires in COVID-19. Looking at the study overall: Samples of COVID-19 (acute and convalescent) were obtained from the United States, Italy and Spain. The analysed material was cDNA or gDNA that came from T cells, B-cell-depleted T cells, or PBMCs.

Only in-frame clones appear in the TCRdb table, and some are missing; sequencing was by immunoSEQ multiplex PCR. The repertoire includes approximately 84,000 clones, 75% to 85% of them detected once, and roughly 30% sits in the top ten. The TCR originated in a woman older than 75 with acute or convalescent COVID-19. What was sequenced was peripheral blood.

The CDR3 here is CASKLVDEQYF. The CDR3 DNA sequence: TGTGCCAGCAAACTGGTCGACGAGCAGTACTTC. The rearrangement uses TRBV12-3 or TRBV12-4 and TRBJ2-7; D is uncertain. The CDR3 is 11 amino acids. The germline V and J ends were trimmed by 7 bases and 5 bases, with 9 bases remaining between them.